These 3 T cell receptor beta chains share one sample of origin, sequenced in a study of blood T cell repertoires in COVID-19. Repertoires were generated with immunoSEQ multiplex PCR, while TCRdb's copy carries only in-frame clones and drops some. The sample lists tens of thousands of clones, around 83% occurring once. The sequenced sample consisted of peripheral blood. The source of these receptors is a human donor in a cohort sampled during active COVID-19.

Written as DNA, the CDR3 is TGTGCCAGCAGTTACTCCGGGGGGGGGCCGCTTCTGGCTTTCTTT. Translated: CASSYSGGGPLLAFF. This chain uses TRBV6-5 with TRBJ1-1, with D tentatively TRBD1 (6 bases). V was clipped by 0 bases and J by 11 bases, with 19 bases between them. Germline assignment: CDR1 MNHEY and CDR2 SVGAGI. The CDR3 length is 15 residues.

In regard to this clone: One end of the junction varies from germline; a read error may be responsible. The V gene is TRBV5-6, the J gene TRBJ1-2, with 8 bases matching TRBD1. Per the germline V gene, CDR1 is SGHDT and CDR2 is YYEEEE. This CDR3 has 12 amino acids. The CDR3 DNA sequence: TGTGCCAGCAGCTTGGGACAGGGGAAGGGATACTTC. Its translation: CASSLGQGKGYF.

The chain joins TRBV30 to TRBJ2-3; 9 bases are a match to TRBD2. Germline CDR1 reads GTSNPN; CDR2 reads SVGIG (reference sequence). The CDR3 spans 14 residues. After removal of 5 bases from V and 6 bases from J, the junction contained 9 bases not matched to a gene. CDR3 DNA: TGTGCCTGGGGCGCGGGGGGGCCGTGGGATACGCAGTATTTT. Its translation: CAWGAGGPWDTQYF.